These 8 T cell receptor beta chains were all obtained from the same sample, sequenced in a study of cytomegalovirus exposure and HLA in healthy donors. Only in-frame clones appear in the TCRdb table, and some are missing; sequencing was by immunoSEQ multiplex PCR. The table includes just over 20,000 clones, about 97% detected once. The sample comprised PBMCs. These receptors all come from a man in his thirties or forties in good health and CMV-seropositive.

The V and J genes are TRBV29-1 and TRBJ2-7, with 8 bases aligning to TRBD1. This CDR3 contains 13 residues. CDR1 and CDR2 (germline): SQVTM, ANQGSEA. The ends lost 7 bases at V and 5 bases at J; junction bases unmatched: 10. The CDR3 DNA is TGCAGCGGGGGTTACAGGGGGGTCGACGAGCAGTACTTC. This sequence encodes CSGGYRGVDEQYF.

The CDR3 region has the DNA TGTGCCAGCAGTGAGGTGACTAACTCCTACGAGCAGTACTTC. Its protein is CASSEVTNSYEQYF. V and J are TRBV2 and TRBJ2-7, with D perhaps TRBD2 (5 bases). The V end was cut by 3 bases, the J end by 0 bases, with 9 bases between. This CDR3 has 14 residues. Germline V CDR1 and CDR2: SNHLY, FYNNEI.

The rearrangement links TRBV5-8 to TRBJ2-3; maybe TRBD1 (6 bases). V was shortened by 3 bases and J by 7 bases, with 18 bases between the two germline ends. The CDR3 is 15 residues long. In germline, CDR1 is SGHTS, CDR2 YDEGEE. DNA for the CDR3: TGTGCCAGCAGCTCGGAACAGGGTGTACGGAATACGCAGTATTTT. It yields the protein CASSSEQGVRNTQYF.

V and J are TRBV11-2 and TRBJ2-7; TRBD2 matches 9 bases. V shed 1 base, J shed 5 bases, and the junction held 12 bases outside the gene matches. The CDR3 length is 17 residues. Germline CDR1 is SGHAT and CDR2 is FQNNGV. CDR3 sequence: CASSLAFRGRARNEQYF. CDR3 nucleotide sequence: TGTGCCAGCAGCTTAGCATTCCGCGGGAGGGCGCGGAACGAGCAGTACTTC. Looking up the rest from reference TRBV11-2 and TRBJ2-7 gives the full variable domain: EAGVAQSPRYKIIEKRQSVAFWCNPISGHATLYWYQQILGQGPKLLIQFQNNGVVDDSQLPKDRFSAERLKGVDSTLKIQPAKLEDSAVYLCASSLAFRGRARNEQYFGPGTRLTVT.

V and J are TRBV27 and TRBJ1-1, with 9 bases matching TRBD1. The CDR3 is 15 residues long. The junction had 13 bases not matched to a gene; V was cut back by 4 bases and J by 10 bases. Germline values: CDR1 MNHEY, CDR2 SMNVEV (reference sequence). CDR3 region: CASSSSPGQGRIAFF. The CDR3 nucleotides are TGTGCCAGCAGTTCCTCACCGGGACAGGGTCGGATAGCTTTCTTT.

This chain connects TRBV30 to TRBJ1-2; D call uncertain. There are 12 residues in the CDR3. Germline CDR1 GTSNPN, CDR2 SVGIG (reference sequence). The V gene lost 0 bases and the J gene lost 8 bases, with 10 bases spanning the gap. CDR3 amino acids: CAWSVGTRGYTF. The CDR3 region has the DNA TGTGCCTGGAGTGTGGGCACTCGGGGCTACACCTTC.

V usage is TRBV25-1 and J usage is TRBJ2-1, with D possibly matching TRBD2 (5 bases). V lost 3 bases and J lost 7, with 13 bases in between. This CDR3 has 14 residues. In germline, CDR1 is MGHDK, CDR2 SYGVNS. CDR3 sequence: CASSEVNSANEQFF. CDR3 sequence (DNA): TGTGCCAGCAGTGAGGTTAATAGCGCTAATGAGCAGTTCTTC.

The chain carries TRBV6-5 and TRBJ1-2, with D perhaps TRBD1 (5 bases). Germline V gene data show CDR1 as MNHEY and CDR2 as SVGAGI. This CDR3 is 14 amino acids long. V gave up 5 bases and J gave up 1 base, with 11 bases separating them. CDR3 region: CASSRTTVNYGYTF. The DNA of the CDR3 is TGTGCCAGCAGTCGGACAACCGTTAACTATGGCTACACCTTC.